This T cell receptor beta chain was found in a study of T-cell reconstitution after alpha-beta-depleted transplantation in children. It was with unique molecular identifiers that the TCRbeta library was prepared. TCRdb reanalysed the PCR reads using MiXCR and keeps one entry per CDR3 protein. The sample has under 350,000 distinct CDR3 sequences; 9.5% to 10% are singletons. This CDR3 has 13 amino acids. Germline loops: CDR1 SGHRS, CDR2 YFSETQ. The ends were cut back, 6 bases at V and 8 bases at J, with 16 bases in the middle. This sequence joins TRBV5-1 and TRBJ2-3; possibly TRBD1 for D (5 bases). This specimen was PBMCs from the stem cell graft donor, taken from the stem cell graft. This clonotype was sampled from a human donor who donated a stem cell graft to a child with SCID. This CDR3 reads CASTQASLGTQYF. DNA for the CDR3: TGCGCCAGCACACAGGCCAGTCTGGGTACGCAGTATTTT.